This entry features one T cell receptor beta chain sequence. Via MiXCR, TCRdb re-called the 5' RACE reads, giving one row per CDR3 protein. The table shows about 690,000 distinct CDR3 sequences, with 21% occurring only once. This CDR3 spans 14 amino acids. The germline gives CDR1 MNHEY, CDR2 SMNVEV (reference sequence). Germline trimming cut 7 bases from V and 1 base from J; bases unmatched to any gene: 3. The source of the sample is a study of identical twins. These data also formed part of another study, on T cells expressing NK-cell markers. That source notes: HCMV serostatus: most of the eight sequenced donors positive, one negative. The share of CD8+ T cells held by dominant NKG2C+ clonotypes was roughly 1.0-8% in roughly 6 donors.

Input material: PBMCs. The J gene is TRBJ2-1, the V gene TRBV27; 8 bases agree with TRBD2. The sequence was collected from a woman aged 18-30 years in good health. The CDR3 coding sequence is TGTGCCAGCAACGGGGGGGGTTCCTACAATGAGCAGTTCTTC. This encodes CASNGGGSYNEQFF.